The text below deals with one TCR beta chain. Trimming removed 5 bases from V and 3 bases from J, with 11 bases in between. The CDR3 covers 12 residues. Germline CDR1 reads GTSNPN; CDR2 reads SVGIG (reference sequence). These data come from a study of blood T cell repertoires in COVID-19. About the study: The samples span acute and convalescent COVID-19 from the United States, Italy and Spain. From T cells, B-cell-depleted T cells, or PBMCs came the material, which was cDNA or gDNA.

Per the study methods: Estimates of nucleated cell counts were drawn from the amplification of reference gene primers. Measured with immunoSEQ multiplex PCR; TCRdb has only the in-frame clones, and not every one. The D gene and trimming were derived from the DNA, and the V and J assignments and clone size from that table. There are more than 300,000 clones in the sample; 86% occur only once, and around 1.5% lies in the top ten. Source material: peripheral blood. The receptor was derived from a woman between 50 and 59 years old with acute or convalescent COVID-19. V gene TRBV30 combines with J gene TRBJ2-7; possibly TRBD1 for D (6 bases). Here the CDR3 reads CAWEGGYYEQYF. CDR3 DNA sequence: TGTGCCTGGGAAGGGGGATACTACGAGCAGTACTTC.